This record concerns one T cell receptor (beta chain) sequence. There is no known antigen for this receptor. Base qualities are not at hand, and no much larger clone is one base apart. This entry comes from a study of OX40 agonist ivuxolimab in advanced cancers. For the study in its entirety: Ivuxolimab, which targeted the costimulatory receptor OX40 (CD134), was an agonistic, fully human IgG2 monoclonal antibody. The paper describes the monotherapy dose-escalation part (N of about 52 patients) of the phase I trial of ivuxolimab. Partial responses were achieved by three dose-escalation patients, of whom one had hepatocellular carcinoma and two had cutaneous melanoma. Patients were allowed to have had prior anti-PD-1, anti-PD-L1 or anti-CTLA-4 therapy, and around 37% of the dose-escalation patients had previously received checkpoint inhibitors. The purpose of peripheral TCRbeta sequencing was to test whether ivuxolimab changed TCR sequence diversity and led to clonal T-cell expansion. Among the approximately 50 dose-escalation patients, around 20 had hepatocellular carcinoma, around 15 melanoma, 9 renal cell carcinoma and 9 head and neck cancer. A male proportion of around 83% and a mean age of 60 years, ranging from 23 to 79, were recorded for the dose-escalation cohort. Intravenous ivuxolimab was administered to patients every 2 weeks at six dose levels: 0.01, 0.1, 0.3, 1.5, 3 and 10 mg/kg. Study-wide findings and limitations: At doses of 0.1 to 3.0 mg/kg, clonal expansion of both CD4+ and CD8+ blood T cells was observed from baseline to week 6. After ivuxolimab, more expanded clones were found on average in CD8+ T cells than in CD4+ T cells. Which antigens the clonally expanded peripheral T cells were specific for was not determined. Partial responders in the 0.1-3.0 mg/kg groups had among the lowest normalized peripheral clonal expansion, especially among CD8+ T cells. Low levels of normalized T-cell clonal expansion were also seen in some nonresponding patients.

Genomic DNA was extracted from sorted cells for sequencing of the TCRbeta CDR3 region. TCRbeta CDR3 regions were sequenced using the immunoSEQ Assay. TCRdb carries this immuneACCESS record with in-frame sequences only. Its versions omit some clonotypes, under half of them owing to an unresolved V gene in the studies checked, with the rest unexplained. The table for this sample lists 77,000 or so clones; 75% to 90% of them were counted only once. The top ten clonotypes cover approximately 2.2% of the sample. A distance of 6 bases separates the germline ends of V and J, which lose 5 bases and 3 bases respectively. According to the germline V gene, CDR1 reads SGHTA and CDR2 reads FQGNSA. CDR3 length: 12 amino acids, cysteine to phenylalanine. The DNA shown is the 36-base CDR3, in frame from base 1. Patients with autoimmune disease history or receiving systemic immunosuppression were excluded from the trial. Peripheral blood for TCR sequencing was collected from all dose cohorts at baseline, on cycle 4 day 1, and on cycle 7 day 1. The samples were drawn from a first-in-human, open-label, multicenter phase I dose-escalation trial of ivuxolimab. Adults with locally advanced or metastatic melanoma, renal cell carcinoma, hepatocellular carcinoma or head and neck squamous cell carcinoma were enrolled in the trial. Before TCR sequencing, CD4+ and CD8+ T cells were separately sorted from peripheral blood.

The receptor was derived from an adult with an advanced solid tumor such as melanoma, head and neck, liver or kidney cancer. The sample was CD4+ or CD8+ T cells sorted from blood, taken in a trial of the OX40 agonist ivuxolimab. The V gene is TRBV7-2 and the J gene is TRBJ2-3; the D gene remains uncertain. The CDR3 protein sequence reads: CASSGVTDTQYF. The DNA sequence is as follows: TGTGCCAGCAGCGGCGTAACAGATACGCAGTATTTT.